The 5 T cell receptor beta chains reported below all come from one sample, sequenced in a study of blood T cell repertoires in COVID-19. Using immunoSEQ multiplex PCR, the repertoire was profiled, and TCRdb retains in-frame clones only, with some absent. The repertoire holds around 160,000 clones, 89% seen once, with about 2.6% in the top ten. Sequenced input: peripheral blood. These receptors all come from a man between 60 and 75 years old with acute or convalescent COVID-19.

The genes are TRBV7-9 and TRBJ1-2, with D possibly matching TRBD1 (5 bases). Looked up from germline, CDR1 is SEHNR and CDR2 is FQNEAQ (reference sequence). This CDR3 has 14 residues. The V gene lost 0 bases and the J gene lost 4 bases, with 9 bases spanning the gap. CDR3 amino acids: CASSLARASYGYTF. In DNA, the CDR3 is TGTGCCAGCAGCTTAGCCAGGGCCAGCTATGGCTACACCTTC.

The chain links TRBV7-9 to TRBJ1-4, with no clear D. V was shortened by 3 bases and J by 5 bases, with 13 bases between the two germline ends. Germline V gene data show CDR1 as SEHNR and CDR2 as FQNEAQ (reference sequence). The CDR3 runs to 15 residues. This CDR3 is CASSFRDPSNEKLFF. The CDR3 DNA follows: TGTGCCAGCAGCTTCCGAGACCCTAGCAATGAAAAACTGTTTTTT. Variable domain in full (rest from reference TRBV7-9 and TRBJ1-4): DTGVSQNPRHKITKRGQNVTFRCDPISEHNRLYWYRQTLGQGPEFLTYFQNEAQLEKSRLLSDRFSAERPKGSFSTLEIQRTEQGDSAMYLCASSFRDPSNEKLFFGSGTQLSVL.

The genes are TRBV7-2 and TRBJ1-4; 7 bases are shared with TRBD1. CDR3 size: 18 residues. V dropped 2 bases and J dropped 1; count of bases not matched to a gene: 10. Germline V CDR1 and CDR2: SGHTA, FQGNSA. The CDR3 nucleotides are TGTGCCAGCAGCTTACCTCGACAGGGAGGATTAACTAATGAAAAACTGTTTTTT. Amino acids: CASSLPRQGGLTNEKLFF.

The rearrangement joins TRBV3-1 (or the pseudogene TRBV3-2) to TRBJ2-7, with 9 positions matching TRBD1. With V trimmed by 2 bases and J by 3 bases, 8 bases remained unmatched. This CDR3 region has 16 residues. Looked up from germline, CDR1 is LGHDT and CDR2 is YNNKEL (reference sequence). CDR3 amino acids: CASSQLQGASIYEQYF. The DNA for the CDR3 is TGTGCCAGCAGCCAACTACAGGGGGCAAGCATCTACGAGCAGTACTTC.

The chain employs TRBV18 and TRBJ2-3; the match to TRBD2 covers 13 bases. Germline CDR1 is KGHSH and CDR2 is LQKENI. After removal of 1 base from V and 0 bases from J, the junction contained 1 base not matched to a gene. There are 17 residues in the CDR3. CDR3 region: CASSPRLAGGSTDTQYF. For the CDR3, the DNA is TGTGCCAGCTCACCACGACTAGCGGGGGGTAGCACAGATACGCAGTATTTT.